The table lists the clone carrying this T cell receptor (beta chain) with a few counts. Its specificity is not known. The entry originates in a study of response to subunit inactivated influenza vaccine. General observations from the study: The authors suggested that every seasonal influenza vaccination recruits few new T cells.

MiXCR was run by TCRdb on the RT-PCR reads, yielding one entry per CDR3 protein. The table has hundreds of thousands of distinct CDR3 sequences, 14% seen once. The sample consisted of PBMCs from blood, taken approximately 15 days before vaccination. This clonotype was sampled from a man aged 45-65 years who received an inactivated influenza vaccine.

The CDR3 region is CAWSTGGTEPQHF. In nucleotides, the CDR3 is TGTGCCTGGAGTACGGGGGGCACGGAGCCCCAGCATTTT. The chain uses TRBV30 and TRBJ1-5; maybe TRBD1 (6 bases). CDR1 is GTSNPN and CDR2 is SVGIG in the germline V gene (reference sequence). The germline V and J ends were trimmed by 2 bases and 8 bases, with 13 bases remaining between them. This CDR3 comprises 13 residues.